This T cell receptor beta chain was recovered during a study of PD-L1 blockade in urothelial cancer. Study-wide background: At 6 weeks and at 3 weeks (second dose) after treatment start, blood was analyzed.

Time point meaning: pretreatment peripheral blood. Each patient gave between 1 and 8 samples of peripheral blood mononuclear cells, which were collected pretreatment and during treatment. This clone was detected a few times. The CDR3 is 14 amino acids. Trimming left V 0 bases short and J 11 bases short, with 16 bases between. Germline V gives CDR1 MNHEY, CDR2 SMNVEV (reference sequence). Clones were read by immunoSEQ multiplex PCR, and TCRdb kept only the in-frame ones, dropping some. Of 33,000 or so clones in the sample, around four fifths are singletons; the top ten hold 6% to 7%. This specimen consisted of PBMCs, obtained around atezolizumab (anti-PD-L1) treatment. The receptor was isolated from a man in his sixties with urothelial cancer. V is TRBV27 and J is TRBJ1-1; D possibly corresponds to TRBD1 (5 bases). DNA of the CDR3: TGTGCCAGCAGTTTATCGGCGGGGCTACGTAGCGCTTTCTTT. This gives the protein CASSLSAGLRSAFF.